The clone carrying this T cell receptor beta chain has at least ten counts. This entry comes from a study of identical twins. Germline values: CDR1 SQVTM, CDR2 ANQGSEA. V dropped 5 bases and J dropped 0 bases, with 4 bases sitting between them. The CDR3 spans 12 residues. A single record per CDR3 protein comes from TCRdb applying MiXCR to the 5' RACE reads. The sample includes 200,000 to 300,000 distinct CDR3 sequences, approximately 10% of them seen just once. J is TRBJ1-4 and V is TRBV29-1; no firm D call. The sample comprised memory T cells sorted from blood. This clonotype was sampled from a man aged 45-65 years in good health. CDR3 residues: CSVSATNEKLFF. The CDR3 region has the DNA TGCAGCGTTTCTGCAACTAATGAAAAACTGTTTTTT.